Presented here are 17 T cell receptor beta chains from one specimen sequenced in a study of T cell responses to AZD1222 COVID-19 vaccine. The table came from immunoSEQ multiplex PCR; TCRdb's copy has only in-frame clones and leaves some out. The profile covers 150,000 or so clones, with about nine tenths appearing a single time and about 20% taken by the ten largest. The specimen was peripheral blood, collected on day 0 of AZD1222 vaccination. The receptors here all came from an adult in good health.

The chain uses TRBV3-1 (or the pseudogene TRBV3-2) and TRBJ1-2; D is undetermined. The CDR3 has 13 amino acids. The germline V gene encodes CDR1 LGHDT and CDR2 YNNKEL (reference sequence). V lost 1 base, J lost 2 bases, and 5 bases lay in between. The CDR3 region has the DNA TGTGCCAGCAGCCAAGGAGGGAACTATGGCTACACCTTC. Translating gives CASSQGGNYGYTF.

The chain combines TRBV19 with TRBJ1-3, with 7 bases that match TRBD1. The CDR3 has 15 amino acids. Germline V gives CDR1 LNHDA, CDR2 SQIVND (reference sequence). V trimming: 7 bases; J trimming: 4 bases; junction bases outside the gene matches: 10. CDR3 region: CASTIEGARGNTIYF. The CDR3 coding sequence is TGTGCCAGTACCATAGAGGGGGCACGGGGAAACACCATATATTTT. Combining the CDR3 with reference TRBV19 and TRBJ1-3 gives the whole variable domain DGGITQSPKYLFRKEGQNVTLSCEQNLNHDAMYWYRQDPGQGLRLIYYSQIVNDFQKGDIAEGYSVSREKKESFPLTVTSAQKNPTAFYLCASTIEGARGNTIYFGEGSWLTVV.

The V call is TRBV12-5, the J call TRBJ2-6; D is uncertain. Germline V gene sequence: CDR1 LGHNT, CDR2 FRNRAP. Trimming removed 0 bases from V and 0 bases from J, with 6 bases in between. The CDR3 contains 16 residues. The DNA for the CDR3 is TGTGCTAGTGGTTTGGTTGGGCGCTCTGGGGCCAACGTCCTGACTTTC. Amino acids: CASGLVGRSGANVLTF.

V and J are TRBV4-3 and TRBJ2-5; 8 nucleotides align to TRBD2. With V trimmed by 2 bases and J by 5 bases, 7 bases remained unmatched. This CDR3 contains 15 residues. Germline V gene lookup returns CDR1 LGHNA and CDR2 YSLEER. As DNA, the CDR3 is TGCGCCAGCAGCCAATACCGGGGGGGCTACGAGACCCAGTACTTC. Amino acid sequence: CASSQYRGGYETQYF.

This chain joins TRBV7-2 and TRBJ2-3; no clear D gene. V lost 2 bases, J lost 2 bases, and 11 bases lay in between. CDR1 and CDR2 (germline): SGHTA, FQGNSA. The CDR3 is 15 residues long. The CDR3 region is CASSLLGSDTDTQYF. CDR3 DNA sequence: TGTGCCAGCAGCTTATTGGGGTCAGACACAGATACGCAGTATTTT.

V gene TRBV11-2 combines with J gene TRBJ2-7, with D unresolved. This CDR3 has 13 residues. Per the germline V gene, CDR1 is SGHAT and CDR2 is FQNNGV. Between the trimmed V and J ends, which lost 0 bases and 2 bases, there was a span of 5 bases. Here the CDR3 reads CASSLDRTYEQYF. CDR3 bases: TGTGCCAGCAGCTTAGACAGGACCTACGAGCAGTACTTC.

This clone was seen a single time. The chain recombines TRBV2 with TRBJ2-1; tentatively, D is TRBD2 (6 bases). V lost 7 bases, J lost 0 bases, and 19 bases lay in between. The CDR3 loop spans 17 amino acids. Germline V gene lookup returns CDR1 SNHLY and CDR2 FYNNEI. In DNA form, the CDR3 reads TGTGCCAGCACCACGGGGACTGAAGTCCACTCCTACAATGAGCAGTTCTTC. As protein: CASTTGTEVHSYNEQFF.

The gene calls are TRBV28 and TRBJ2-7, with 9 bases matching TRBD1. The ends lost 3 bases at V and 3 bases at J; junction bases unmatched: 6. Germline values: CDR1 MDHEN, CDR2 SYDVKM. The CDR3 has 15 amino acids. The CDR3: CASSLTGGGNYEQYF. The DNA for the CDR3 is TGTGCCAGCAGTTTGACAGGGGGTGGGAACTACGAGCAGTACTTC. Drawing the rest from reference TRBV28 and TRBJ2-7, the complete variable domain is DVKVTQSSRYLVKRTGEKVFLECVQDMDHENMFWYRQDPGLGLRLIYFSYDVKMKEKGDIPEGYSVSREKKERFSLILESASTNQTSMYLCASSLTGGGNYEQYFGPGTRLTVT.

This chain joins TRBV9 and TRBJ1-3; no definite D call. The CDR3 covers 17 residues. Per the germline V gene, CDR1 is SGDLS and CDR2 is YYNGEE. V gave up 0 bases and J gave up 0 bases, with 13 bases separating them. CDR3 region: CASSVEPVAVSGNTIYF. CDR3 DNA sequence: TGTGCCAGCAGCGTAGAACCGGTAGCAGTCTCTGGAAACACCATATATTTT.

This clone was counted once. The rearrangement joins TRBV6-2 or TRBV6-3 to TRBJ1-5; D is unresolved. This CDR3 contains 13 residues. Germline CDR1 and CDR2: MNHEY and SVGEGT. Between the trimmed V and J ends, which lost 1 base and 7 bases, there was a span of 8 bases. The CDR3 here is CASSYFGEQPQHF. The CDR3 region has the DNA TGTGCCAGCAGTTACTTCGGGGAACAGCCCCAGCATTTT.

The CDR3 nucleotides are TGTGCCAGCAGCCCCTTGACTGAAGCTTTCTTT. It specifies CASSPLTEAFF. The rearrangement joins TRBV6-5 to TRBJ1-1, with D uncertain. CDR1 is MNHEY, CDR2 SVGAGI, per germline. Trimming removed 6 bases from V and 5 bases from J, with 7 bases in between. This CDR3 is 11 amino acids long.

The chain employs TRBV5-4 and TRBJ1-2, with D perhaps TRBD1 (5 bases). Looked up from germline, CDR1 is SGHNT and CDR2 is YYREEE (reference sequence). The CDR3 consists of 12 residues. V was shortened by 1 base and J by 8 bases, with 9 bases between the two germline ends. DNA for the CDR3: TGTGCCAGCAGCTTGTGGGGCCAAGGCTACACCTTC. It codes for CASSLWGQGYTF.

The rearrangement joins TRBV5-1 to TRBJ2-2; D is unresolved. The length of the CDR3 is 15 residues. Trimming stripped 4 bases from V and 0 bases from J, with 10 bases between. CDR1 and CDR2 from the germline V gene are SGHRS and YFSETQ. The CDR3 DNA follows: TGCGCCAGCAGCCCCGGCAGGCCGAACACCGGGGAGCTGTTTTTT. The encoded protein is CASSPGRPNTGELFF.

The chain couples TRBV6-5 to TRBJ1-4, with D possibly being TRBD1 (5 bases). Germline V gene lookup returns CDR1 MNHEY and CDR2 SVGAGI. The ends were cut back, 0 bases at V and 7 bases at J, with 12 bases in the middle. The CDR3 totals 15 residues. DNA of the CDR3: TGTGCCAGCAGTTACTCGAGGCCGGGGGGTGAAAAACTGTTTTTT. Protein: CASSYSRPGGEKLFF.

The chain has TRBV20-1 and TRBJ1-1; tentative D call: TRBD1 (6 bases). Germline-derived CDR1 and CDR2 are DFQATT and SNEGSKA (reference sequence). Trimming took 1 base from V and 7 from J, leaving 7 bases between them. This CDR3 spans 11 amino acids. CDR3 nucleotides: TGCAGTGCTAGAGTGACAGGTGAAGCTTTCTTT. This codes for CSARVTGEAFF.

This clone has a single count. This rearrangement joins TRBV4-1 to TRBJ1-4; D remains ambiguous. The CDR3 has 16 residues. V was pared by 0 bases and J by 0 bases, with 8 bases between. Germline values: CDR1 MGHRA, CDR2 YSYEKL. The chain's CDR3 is CASSQDRTTTNEKLFF. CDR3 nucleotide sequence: TGCGCCAGCAGCCAAGATCGAACAACAACTAATGAAAAACTGTTTTTT.

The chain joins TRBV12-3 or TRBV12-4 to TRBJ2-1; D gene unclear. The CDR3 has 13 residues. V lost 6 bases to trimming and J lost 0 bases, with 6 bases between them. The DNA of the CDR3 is TGTGCCAGCAGATACAGCTCCTACAATGAGCAGTTCTTC. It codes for CASRYSSYNEQFF.